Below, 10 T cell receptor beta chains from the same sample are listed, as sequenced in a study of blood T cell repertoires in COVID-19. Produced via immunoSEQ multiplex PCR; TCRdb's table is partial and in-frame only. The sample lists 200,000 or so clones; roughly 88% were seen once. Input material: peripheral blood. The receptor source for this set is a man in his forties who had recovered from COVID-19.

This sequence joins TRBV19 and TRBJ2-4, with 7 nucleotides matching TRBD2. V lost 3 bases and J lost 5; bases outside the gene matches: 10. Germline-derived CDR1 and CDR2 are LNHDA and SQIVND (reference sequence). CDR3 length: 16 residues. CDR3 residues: CASSMGGSGIQNIQYF. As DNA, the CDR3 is TGTGCCAGTAGTATGGGGGGGAGTGGGATCCAAAACATTCAGTACTTC.

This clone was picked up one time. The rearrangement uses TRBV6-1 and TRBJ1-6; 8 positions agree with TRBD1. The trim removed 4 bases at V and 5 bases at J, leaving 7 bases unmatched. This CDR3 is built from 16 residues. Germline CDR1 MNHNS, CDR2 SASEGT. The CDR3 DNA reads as TGTGCCAGCAGTGCCCAAGGACAGGGCCATAATTCACCCCTCCACTTT. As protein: CASSAQGQGHNSPLHF.

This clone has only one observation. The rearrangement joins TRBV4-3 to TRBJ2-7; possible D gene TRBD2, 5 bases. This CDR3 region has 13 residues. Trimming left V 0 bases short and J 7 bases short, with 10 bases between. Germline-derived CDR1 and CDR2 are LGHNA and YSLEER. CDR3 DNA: TGCGCCAGCAGCCAAGATGGCAGAGGGGAGCAGTACTTC. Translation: CASSQDGRGEQYF.

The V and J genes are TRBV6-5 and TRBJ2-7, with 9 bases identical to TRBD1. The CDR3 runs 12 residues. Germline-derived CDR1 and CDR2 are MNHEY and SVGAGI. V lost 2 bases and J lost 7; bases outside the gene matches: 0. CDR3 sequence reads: CASSYGTGEQYF. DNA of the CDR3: TGTGCCAGCAGTTACGGGACAGGGGAGCAGTACTTC.

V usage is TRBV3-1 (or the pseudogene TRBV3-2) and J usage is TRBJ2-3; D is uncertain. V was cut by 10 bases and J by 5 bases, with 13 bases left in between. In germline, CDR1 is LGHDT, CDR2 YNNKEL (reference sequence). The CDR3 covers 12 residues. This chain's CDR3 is CANPRLGDTQYF. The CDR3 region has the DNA TGTGCCAACCCGCGACTGGGAGATACGCAGTATTTT.

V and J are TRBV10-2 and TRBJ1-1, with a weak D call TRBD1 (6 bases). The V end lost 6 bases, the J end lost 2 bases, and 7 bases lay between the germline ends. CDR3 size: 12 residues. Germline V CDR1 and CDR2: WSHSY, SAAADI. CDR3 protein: CASSRGNTEAFF. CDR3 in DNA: TGCGCCAGCAGCAGGGGAAACACTGAAGCTTTCTTT.

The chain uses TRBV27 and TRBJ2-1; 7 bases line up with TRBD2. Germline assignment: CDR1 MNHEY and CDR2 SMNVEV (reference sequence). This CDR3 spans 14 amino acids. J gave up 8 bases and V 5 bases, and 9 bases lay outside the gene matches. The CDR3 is CASSPWGGPDEQFF. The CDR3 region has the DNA TGTGCCAGCAGTCCATGGGGAGGGCCTGATGAGCAGTTCTTC.

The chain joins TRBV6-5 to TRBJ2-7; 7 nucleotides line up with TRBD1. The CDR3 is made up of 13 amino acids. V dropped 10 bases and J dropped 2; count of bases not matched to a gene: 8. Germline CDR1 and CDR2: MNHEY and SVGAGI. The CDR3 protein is CATRQTGTYEQYF. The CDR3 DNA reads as TGTGCCACCAGACAGACAGGGACCTACGAGCAGTACTTC.

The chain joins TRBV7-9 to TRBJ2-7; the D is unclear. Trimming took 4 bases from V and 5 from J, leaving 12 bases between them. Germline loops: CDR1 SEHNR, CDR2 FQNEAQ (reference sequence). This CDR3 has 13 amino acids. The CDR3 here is CASSSPRGHEQYF. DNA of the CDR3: TGTGCCAGCAGCTCCCCCAGAGGTCACGAGCAGTACTTC.

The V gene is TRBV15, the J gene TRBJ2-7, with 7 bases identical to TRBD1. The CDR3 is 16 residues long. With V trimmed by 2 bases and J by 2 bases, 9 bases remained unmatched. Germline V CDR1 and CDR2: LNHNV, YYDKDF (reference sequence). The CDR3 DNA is TGTGCCACCAGCAGACCCAGTTCGGGACAGCCCTACGAGCAGTACTTC. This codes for CATSRPSSGQPYEQYF.